What follows is one TCR beta chain and its context. Profiling relied on immunoSEQ multiplex PCR, and the TCRdb table lists in-frame clones only, not all of them. The sample lists under 90,000 clones, around 75% seen once, with roughly 15% in the top ten. This sample stems from a study of blood T cell repertoires in COVID-19. Study context: Collection of acute and convalescent COVID-19 samples took place in the United States, Italy and Spain.

The CDR3 loop spans 16 amino acids. Germline CDR1 and CDR2: SGHAT and FQNNGV. The junction had 8 bases not matched to a gene; V was cut back by 2 bases and J by 6 bases. This chain uses TRBV11-2 with TRBJ2-7; TRBD1 matches 12 bases. The source of this sequence is a woman aged 80 or over with active or convalescent COVID-19. Sequences were obtained from peripheral blood. The CDR3 DNA follows: TGTGCCAGCAGCTTACGGGGGACAGGGGGCAGGTTCGAGCAGTACTTC. Amino acid sequence: CASSLRGTGGRFEQYF.